The 30 T cell receptor beta chains listed next were all sequenced from one sample in a study of blood T cell repertoires in COVID-19. The table came from immunoSEQ multiplex PCR; TCRdb's copy has only in-frame clones and leaves some out. The table has 150,000 to 200,000 clones, roughly 75% seen once; the top ten hold roughly 6.8%. Sequencing was performed on peripheral blood. These receptors all come from a man in his sixties or seventies with active or convalescent COVID-19.

The V and J genes are TRBV30 and TRBJ2-1; the match to TRBD1 covers 8 bases. The germline V gene encodes CDR1 GTSNPN and CDR2 SVGIG (reference sequence). V dropped 5 bases and J dropped 4; count of bases not matched to a gene: 4. The CDR3 length is 13 residues. This CDR3 is CAWARDRYNEQFF. CDR3 DNA sequence: TGTGCCTGGGCCCGGGACAGGTACAATGAGCAGTTCTTC.

V gene TRBV5-1 combines with J gene TRBJ1-1; D remains unclear. Between the trimmed V and J ends, which lost 4 bases and 1 base, there was a span of 14 bases. CDR1 and CDR2 from the germline V gene are SGHRS and YFSETQ. CDR3 length: 15 amino acids. Written as DNA, the CDR3 is TGCGCCAGCAGCCCCCAGCCCCGGGGGAACACTGAAGCTTTCTTT. It translates to CASSPQPRGNTEAFF.

This rearrangement joins TRBV5-6 to TRBJ1-1; the match to TRBD1 covers 7 bases. CDR3 length: 15 amino acids. Germline CDR1 SGHDT, CDR2 YYEEEE. V trimming: 2 bases; J trimming: 5 bases; junction bases outside the gene matches: 9. The chain's CDR3 is CASSFEEGARTEAFF. The DNA of the CDR3 is TGTGCCAGCAGCTTTGAGGAGGGGGCGCGGACTGAAGCTTTCTTT.

The CDR3 region has the DNA TGTGCCAGCAGCCGGACTACAGTAAATTCACCCCTCCACTTT. Translated, it gives CASSRTTVNSPLHF. V gene TRBV7-9 combines with J gene TRBJ1-6; D remains unclear. The CDR3 length is 14 residues. Germline assignment: CDR1 SEHNR and CDR2 FQNEAQ (reference sequence). V dropped 5 bases and J dropped 7 bases, with 12 bases sitting between them.

This chain's CDR3 is CASSADRGGADTQYF. DNA for the CDR3: TGCGCCAGCAGCGCGGACAGGGGAGGGGCAGATACGCAGTATTTT. J is TRBJ2-3 and V is TRBV5-1; TRBD1 matches at 9 bases. The CDR3 has 15 amino acids. J lost 4 bases, V lost 4 bases, and 7 bases had no gene match. Germline loops: CDR1 SGHRS, CDR2 YFSETQ.

This chain links TRBV28 with TRBJ1-6, with D unclear. V was shortened by 6 bases and J by 6 bases, with 6 bases between the two germline ends. Germline V gene sequence: CDR1 MDHEN, CDR2 SYDVKM. The CDR3 consists of 12 residues. The CDR3 spells CASRGSNSPLHF. The CDR3 nucleotides are TGTGCCAGCAGAGGGAGTAATTCACCCCTCCACTTT.

V is TRBV5-1 and J is TRBJ1-3, with no clear D. CDR3 length: 16 residues. Germline V gene data show CDR1 as SGHRS and CDR2 as YFSETQ. Between the trimmed V and J ends, which lost 4 bases and 0 bases, there was a span of 14 bases. This chain's CDR3 is CASSPSPGSSGNTIYF. The CDR3 DNA is TGCGCCAGCAGCCCGAGCCCGGGGAGCTCTGGAAACACCATATATTTT.

This clone showed up just a few times. The J gene is TRBJ2-1, the V gene TRBV24-1, with 8 bases fitting TRBD2. The J segment lost 6 bases and the V segment lost 1 base, leaving 4 bases of the junction unmatched. This CDR3 is built from 15 residues. Per the germline V gene, CDR1 is KGHDR and CDR2 is SFDVKD. Here the CDR3 DNA reads TGTGCCACCAGTGATTTTACTAGCGGAGGCAATGAGCAGTTCTTC. This translates into CATSDFTSGGNEQFF.

V is TRBV6-5 and J is TRBJ1-2; TRBD1 is a possible D gene (5 bases). CDR1 MNHEY and CDR2 SVGAGI come from the germline V gene. The V and J ends lost 4 bases and 6 bases respectively, with 18 bases between them. CDR3 length: 15 amino acids. The CDR3 reads CASSFGTLGMDGYTF. CDR3 DNA: TGTGCCAGCAGTTTCGGGACTCTGGGAATGGATGGCTACACCTTC.

This sequence joins TRBV24-1 and TRBJ2-6; perhaps TRBD2 as D (7 bases). Germline V gene sequence: CDR1 KGHDR, CDR2 SFDVKD. The CDR3 is 18 residues long. Trimming pared 9 bases from V and 0 bases from J, leaving 20 bases between. The DNA for the CDR3 is TGTGCCACCCTCCCTGGGGGGGGCTTTGACTCTGGGGCCAACGTCCTGACTTTC. This sequence encodes CATLPGGGFDSGANVLTF.

This chain links TRBV5-1 with TRBJ2-7; 10 nucleotides align to TRBD2. The V segment lost 4 bases and the J segment 7 bases; nucleotides outside the gene matches: 14. This CDR3 comprises 16 residues. CDR1 is SGHRS and CDR2 is YFSETQ in the germline V gene. CDR3 DNA sequence: TGCGCCAGCAGCGGGAGCGGGAGGGCCGACTCGAGAGAGCAGTACTTC. It is translated as CASSGSGRADSREQYF.

V is TRBV27 and J is TRBJ1-2; 7 positions match TRBD1. This CDR3 has 14 amino acids. Germline assignment: CDR1 MNHEY and CDR2 SMNVEV (reference sequence). V lost 8 bases to trimming and J lost 6 bases; unmatched junction nucleotides: 12. For the CDR3, the DNA is TGTGCCAGCGCTTCCAGGGGGATTAGCCATGGCTACACCTTC. It is translated as CASASRGISHGYTF.

The chain carries TRBV11-3 and TRBJ1-1; D ambiguous. Germline V lookup: CDR1 SGHNT, CDR2 YENEEA. V lost 5 bases and J 8 bases, leaving 12 bases between the germline ends. CDR3 size: 12 residues. In DNA, the CDR3 is TGTGCCAGCAGCCCTCAATCGGGGGAAGCTTTCTTT. Its translation: CASSPQSGEAFF.

The chain couples TRBV7-6 to TRBJ2-7, with TRBD1 matching over 9 bases. The CDR3 runs 16 residues. The J segment lost 4 bases and the V segment lost 3 bases, leaving 10 bases of the junction unmatched. CDR1 SGHVS and CDR2 FNYEAQ come from the germline V gene. The CDR3 sequence: CASSLEPGQGAYEQYF. CDR3 DNA: TGTGCCAGCAGCTTGGAACCGGGACAGGGAGCGTACGAGCAGTACTTC.

V is TRBV6-5 and J is TRBJ2-7; 8 bases are a match to TRBD1. The germline V gene has CDR1 MNHEY and CDR2 SVGAGI. After removal of 5 bases from V and 4 bases from J, the junction contained 1 base not matched to a gene. The CDR3 is made up of 12 amino acids. CDR3 nucleotides: TGTGCCAGCAGTAACAGGGGGTACGAGCAGTACTTC. It codes for CASSNRGYEQYF.

There are a few counts of this clone. The chain links TRBV5-4 to TRBJ2-7; 7 positions agree with TRBD1. Germline values: CDR1 SGHNT, CDR2 YYREEE (reference sequence). This CDR3 spans 14 amino acids. V lost 4 bases, J lost 0 bases, and 4 bases stayed unmatched. CDR3 amino acids: CASSPAGGSYEQYF. The CDR3, as DNA: TGTGCCAGCAGCCCGGCAGGGGGCTCCTACGAGCAGTACTTC.

The genes are TRBV5-1 and TRBJ2-5; TRBD2 agrees at 10 bases. This CDR3 comprises 16 residues. Unmatched junction bases numbered 11, after V lost 4 bases and J lost 5 bases. Germline values: CDR1 SGHRS, CDR2 YFSETQ. CDR3 region: CASSQNPSGRGETQYF. The CDR3 coding sequence is TGCGCCAGCAGCCAAAACCCCAGCGGGAGGGGTGAGACCCAGTACTTC.

This clone appeared once. This sequence joins TRBV30 and TRBJ2-5; 9 bases align to TRBD1. The CDR3 has 15 residues. The germline gives CDR1 GTSNPN, CDR2 SVGIG (reference sequence). V shed 4 bases, J shed 4 bases, and the junction held 10 bases outside the gene matches. The CDR3 DNA sequence: TGTGCCTGGACACGGACCGGGACAGGGTCAGAGACCCAGTACTTC. It encodes CAWTRTGTGSETQYF.

The chain's CDR3 is CASRNGAKNIQYF. The CDR3 region has the DNA TGTGCCAGCAGGAACGGGGCCAAAAACATTCAGTACTTC. V usage is TRBV6-5 and J usage is TRBJ2-4; D is unclear. The CDR3 spans 13 residues. V lost 6 bases, J lost 1 base, and 7 bases lay in between. Germline CDR1 reads MNHEY; CDR2 reads SVGAGI.

V gene TRBV10-1 combines with J gene TRBJ1-2; TRBD1 matches 12 bases. The CDR3 totals 15 residues. Unmatched junction bases numbered 4, after V lost 3 bases and J lost 5 bases. The germline gives CDR1 WNHNN, CDR2 SYGVQD (reference sequence). The CDR3 protein is CASSDGTGGAYGYTF. The DNA for the CDR3 is TGCGCCAGCAGTGACGGGACAGGGGGCGCGTATGGCTACACCTTC.

The gene calls are TRBV2 and TRBJ2-5, with 7 bases that match TRBD1. The J segment lost 3 bases and the V segment lost 0 bases, leaving 1 base of the junction unmatched. The CDR3 totals 14 residues. Germline V gene sequence: CDR1 SNHLY, CDR2 FYNNEI. The CDR3 DNA follows: TGTGCCAGCAGTGAAGCCACAGGGGAAGAGACCCAGTACTTC. Amino acid sequence: CASSEATGEETQYF.

The rearrangement joins TRBV5-1 to TRBJ2-1, with D tentatively TRBD1 (6 bases). The V gene's germline CDR1 is SGHRS and CDR2 YFSETQ. Trimming left V 0 bases short and J 9 bases short, with 13 bases between. The CDR3 is 14 residues long. The CDR3 protein is CASSLDPGVGEQFF. The CDR3 region has the DNA TGCGCCAGCAGCTTGGATCCAGGGGTAGGTGAGCAGTTCTTC.

CDR3 DNA sequence: TGTGCCAGCAGCTTGGATCAGGGGAAGTGGAGCTACACCTTC. Translation gives CASSLDQGKWSYTF. J is TRBJ1-2 and V is TRBV7-2, with D perhaps matching TRBD1 (6 bases). Germline V CDR1 and CDR2: SGHTA, FQGNSA. Trimming removed 3 bases at V and 9 bases at J, with 17 bases between. This CDR3 has 14 amino acids.

CDR3 nucleotide sequence: TGTGCCAGCAGCTTAGCGGGGGAGCAGTTCTTC. Its protein is CASSLAGEQFF. V gene TRBV5-8 combines with J gene TRBJ2-1; 7 bases map to TRBD2. The CDR3 is 11 amino acids. Germline assignment: CDR1 SGHTS and CDR2 YDEGEE. V gave up 2 bases and J gave up 10 bases; unmatched junction bases: 0.

V gene TRBV2 combines with J gene TRBJ1-1, with 7 nucleotides matching TRBD1. The ends lost 8 bases at V and 7 bases at J; junction bases unmatched: 13. Germline lookup yields CDR1 SNHLY and CDR2 FYNNEI. The CDR3 is made up of 14 amino acids. In nucleotides, the CDR3 is TGTGCCAGCTACCCGGGACAGCTAACAAGTGAAGCTTTCTTT. As protein: CASYPGQLTSEAFF.

V and J are TRBV5-1 and TRBJ1-4; no reliable D call. The V end lost 4 bases, the J end lost 3 bases, and 10 bases lay between the germline ends. The CDR3 loop spans 14 amino acids. Germline V gene sequence: CDR1 SGHRS, CDR2 YFSETQ. CDR3 bases: TGCGCCAGCAGCATTAATCGGGCTAATGAAAAACTGTTTTTT. This gives the protein CASSINRANEKLFF.

This rearrangement joins TRBV30 to TRBJ2-1; the match to TRBD1 covers 11 bases. The germline gives CDR1 GTSNPN, CDR2 SVGIG (reference sequence). The V segment lost 4 bases and the J segment 4 bases; nucleotides outside the gene matches: 9. The CDR3 is 16 residues long. The CDR3 is CAWTQTGTGGYNEQFF. CDR3 coding DNA: TGTGCCTGGACCCAAACCGGGACAGGGGGTTACAATGAGCAGTTCTTC.

There are a few counts of this clone. The gene calls are TRBV27 and TRBJ1-2, with 10 bases fitting TRBD1. V lost 4 bases to trimming and J lost 8 bases; unmatched junction nucleotides: 10. Germline lookup yields CDR1 MNHEY and CDR2 SMNVEV (reference sequence). CDR3 length equals 15 residues. CDR3 sequence reads: CASSSSGTGAGGYTF. Here the CDR3 DNA reads TGTGCCAGCAGTTCCTCCGGGACAGGGGCTGGAGGCTACACCTTC.

The genes are TRBV10-3 and TRBJ1-1, with a weak D call TRBD1 (6 bases). In germline, CDR1 is ENHRY, CDR2 SYGVKD. The CDR3 length is 13 residues. The V end lost 9 bases, the J end lost 1 base, and 12 bases lay between the germline ends. Here the CDR3 reads CAIGGRWNTEAFF. Here the CDR3 DNA reads TGTGCCATAGGGGGACGGTGGAACACTGAAGCTTTCTTT.

The CDR3 region has the DNA TGCGCCAGCAGGGGACAGGGAATATCACCCCTCCACTTT. This codes for CASRGQGISPLHF. V and J are TRBV4-1 and TRBJ1-6; 9 bases map to TRBD1. This CDR3 comprises 13 residues. Germline assignment: CDR1 MGHRA and CDR2 YSYEKL. V was clipped by 6 bases and J by 10 bases; unmatched bases: 4.